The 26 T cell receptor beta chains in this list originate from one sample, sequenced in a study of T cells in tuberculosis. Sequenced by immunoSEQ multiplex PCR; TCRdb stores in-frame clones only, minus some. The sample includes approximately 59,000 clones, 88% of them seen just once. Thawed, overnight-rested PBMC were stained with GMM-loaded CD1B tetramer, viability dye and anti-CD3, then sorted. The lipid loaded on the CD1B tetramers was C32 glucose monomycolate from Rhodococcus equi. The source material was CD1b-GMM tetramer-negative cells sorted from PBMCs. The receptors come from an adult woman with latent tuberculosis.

Here the CDR3 reads CASSLALRGNSPLHF. The DNA of the CDR3 is TGTGCCAGCAGCTTAGCGCTGCGGGGGAATTCACCCCTCCACTTT. The rearrangement links TRBV7-6 to TRBJ1-6; perhaps TRBD1 as D (5 bases). This CDR3 spans 15 amino acids. Trimming removed 0 bases at V and 7 bases at J, with 10 bases between. The germline V gene has CDR1 SGHVS and CDR2 FNYEAQ. The complete variable domain, with remaining parts taken from reference TRBV7-6 and TRBJ1-6, reads GAGVSQSPRYKVTKRGQDVALRCDPISGHVSLYWYRQALGQGPEFLTYFNYEAQQDKSGLPNDRFSAERPEGSISTLTIQRTEQRDSAMYRCASSLALRGNSPLHFGNGTRLTVT.

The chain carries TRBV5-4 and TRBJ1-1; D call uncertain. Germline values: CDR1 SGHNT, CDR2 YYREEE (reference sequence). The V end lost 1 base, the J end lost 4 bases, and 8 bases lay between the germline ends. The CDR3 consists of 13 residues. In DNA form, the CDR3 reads TGTGCCAGCAGCTTGCACGGGAGCACTGAAGCTTTCTTT. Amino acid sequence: CASSLHGSTEAFF.

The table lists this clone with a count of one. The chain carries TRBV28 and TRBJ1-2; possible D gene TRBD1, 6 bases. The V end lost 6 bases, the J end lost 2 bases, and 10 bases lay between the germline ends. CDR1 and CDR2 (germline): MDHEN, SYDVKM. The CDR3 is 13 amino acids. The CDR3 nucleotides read TGTGCCAGCAGGCGTACAGGGAACTATGGCTACACCTTC. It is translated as CASRRTGNYGYTF.

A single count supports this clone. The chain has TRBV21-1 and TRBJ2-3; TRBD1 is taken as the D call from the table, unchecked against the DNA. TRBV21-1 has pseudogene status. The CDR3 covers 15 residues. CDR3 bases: TGTGCCACCTGGGTGGGGGCCAACCACACAGATACGCAGTATTTT. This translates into CATWVGANHTDTQYF.

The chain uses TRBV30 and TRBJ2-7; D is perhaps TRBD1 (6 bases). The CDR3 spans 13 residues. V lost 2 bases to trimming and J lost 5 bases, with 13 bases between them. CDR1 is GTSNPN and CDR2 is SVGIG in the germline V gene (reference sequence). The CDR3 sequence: CAWSRGGLDEQYF. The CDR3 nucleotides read TGTGCCTGGAGTCGAGGGGGTTTGGACGAGCAGTACTTC.

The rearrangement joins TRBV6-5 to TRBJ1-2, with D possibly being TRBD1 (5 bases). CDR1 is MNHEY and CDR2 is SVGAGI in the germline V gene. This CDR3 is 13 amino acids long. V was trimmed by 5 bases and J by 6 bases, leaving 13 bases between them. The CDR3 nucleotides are TGTGCCAGCAGTCAGACACCCAGGGATGGCTACACCTTC. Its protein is CASSQTPRDGYTF.

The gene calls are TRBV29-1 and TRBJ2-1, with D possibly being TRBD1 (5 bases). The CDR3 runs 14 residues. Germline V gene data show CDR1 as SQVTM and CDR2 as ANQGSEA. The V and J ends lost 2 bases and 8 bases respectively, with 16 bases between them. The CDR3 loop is CSVERGLVRDEQFF. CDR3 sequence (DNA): TGCAGCGTTGAAAGGGGTTTAGTAAGGGATGAGCAGTTCTTC.

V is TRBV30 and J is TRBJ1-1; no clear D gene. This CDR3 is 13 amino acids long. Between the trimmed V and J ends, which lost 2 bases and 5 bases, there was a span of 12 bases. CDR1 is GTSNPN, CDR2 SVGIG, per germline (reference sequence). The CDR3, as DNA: TGTGCCTGGAGTAGTACAGCCAGGACTGAAGCTTTCTTT. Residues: CAWSSTARTEAFF.

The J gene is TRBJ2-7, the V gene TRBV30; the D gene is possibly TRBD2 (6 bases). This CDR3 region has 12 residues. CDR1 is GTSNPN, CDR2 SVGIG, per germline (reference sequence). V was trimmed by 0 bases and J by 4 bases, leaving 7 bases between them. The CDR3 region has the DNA TGTGCCTGGAGTGTAGGAGGGTACGAGCAGTACTTC. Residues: CAWSVGGYEQYF.

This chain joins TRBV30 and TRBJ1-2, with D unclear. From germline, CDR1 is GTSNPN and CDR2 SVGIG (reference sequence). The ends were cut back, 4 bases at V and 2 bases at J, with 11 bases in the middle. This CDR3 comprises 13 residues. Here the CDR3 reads CAWMVGGNYGYTF. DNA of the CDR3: TGTGCCTGGATGGTAGGAGGAAACTATGGCTACACCTTC. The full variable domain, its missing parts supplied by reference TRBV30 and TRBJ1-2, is SQTIHQWPATLVQPVGSPLSLECTVEGTSNPNLYWYRQAAGRGLQLLFYSVGIGQISSEVPQNLSASRPQDRQFILSSKKLLLSDSGFYLCAWMVGGNYGYTFGSGTRLTVV.

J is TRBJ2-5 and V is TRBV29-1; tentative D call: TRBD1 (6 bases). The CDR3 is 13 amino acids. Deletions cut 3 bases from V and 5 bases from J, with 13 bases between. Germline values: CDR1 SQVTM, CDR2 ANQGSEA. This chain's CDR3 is CSVEWGQGETQYF. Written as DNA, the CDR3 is TGCAGCGTTGAGTGGGGGCAGGGGGAGACCCAGTACTTC. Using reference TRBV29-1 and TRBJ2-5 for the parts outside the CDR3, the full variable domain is SAVISQKPSRDICQRGTSLTIQCQVDSQVTMMFWYRQQPGQSLTLIATANQGSEATYESGFVIDKFPISRPNLTFSTLTVSNMSPEDSSIYLCSVEWGQGETQYFGPGTRLLVL.

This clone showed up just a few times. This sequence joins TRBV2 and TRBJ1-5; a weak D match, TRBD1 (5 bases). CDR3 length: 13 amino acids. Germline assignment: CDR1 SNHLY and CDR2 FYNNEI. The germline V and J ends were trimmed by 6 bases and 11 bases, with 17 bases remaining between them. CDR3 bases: TGTGCCAGCAGGTTTTCAGGGATTGAGGCCCAGCATTTT. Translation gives CASRFSGIEAQHF.

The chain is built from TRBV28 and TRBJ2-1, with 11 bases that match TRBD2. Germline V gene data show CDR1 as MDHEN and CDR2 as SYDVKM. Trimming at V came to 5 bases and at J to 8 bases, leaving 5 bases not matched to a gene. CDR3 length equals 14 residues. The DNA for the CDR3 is TGTGCCAGCAGTATTAGCGGGAGGGGACATGAGCAGTTCTTC. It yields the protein CASSISGRGHEQFF. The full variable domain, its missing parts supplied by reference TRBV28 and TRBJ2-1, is DVKVTQSSRYLVKRTGEKVFLECVQDMDHENMFWYRQDPGLGLRLIYFSYDVKMKEKGDIPEGYSVSREKKERFSLILESASTNQTSMYLCASSISGRGHEQFFGPGTRLTVL.

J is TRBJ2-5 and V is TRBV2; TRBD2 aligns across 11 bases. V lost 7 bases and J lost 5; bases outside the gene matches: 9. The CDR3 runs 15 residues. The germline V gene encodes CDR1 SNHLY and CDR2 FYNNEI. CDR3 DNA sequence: TGTGCCAGCACCAGACGTAGCGGGGGGGCCGAGACCCAGTACTTC. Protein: CASTRRSGGAETQYF. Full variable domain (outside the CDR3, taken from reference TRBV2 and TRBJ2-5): EPEVTQTPSHQVTQMGQEVILRCVPISNHLYFYWYRQILGQKVEFLVSFYNNEISEKSEIFDDQFSVERPDGSNFTLKIRSTKLEDSAMYFCASTRRSGGAETQYFGPGTRLLVL.

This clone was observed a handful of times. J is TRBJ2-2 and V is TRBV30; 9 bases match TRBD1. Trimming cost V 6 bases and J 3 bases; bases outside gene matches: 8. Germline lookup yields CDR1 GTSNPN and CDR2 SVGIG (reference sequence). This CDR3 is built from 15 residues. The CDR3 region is CACPVWTGDTGELFF. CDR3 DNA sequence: TGTGCCTGCCCCGTATGGACAGGGGACACCGGGGAGCTGTTTTTT.

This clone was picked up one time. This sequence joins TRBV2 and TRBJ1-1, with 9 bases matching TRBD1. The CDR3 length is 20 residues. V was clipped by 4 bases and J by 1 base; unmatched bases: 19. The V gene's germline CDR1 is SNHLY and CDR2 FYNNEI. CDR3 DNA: TGTGCCAGCAGTGTGTCCGACCACCCCATACAGGGGGCGGGGAACACTGAAGCTTTCTTT. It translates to CASSVSDHPIQGAGNTEAFF.

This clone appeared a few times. CDR3 sequence (DNA): TGTGCCAGCAGTGGGTACAGGGCTTATGGCTACACCTTC. It specifies CASSGYRAYGYTF. The chain links TRBV6-5 to TRBJ1-2, with a possible D match to TRBD1 (6 bases). Germline V CDR1 and CDR2: MNHEY, SVGAGI. The CDR3 has 13 residues. V was clipped by 5 bases and J by 5 bases, with 12 bases between them.

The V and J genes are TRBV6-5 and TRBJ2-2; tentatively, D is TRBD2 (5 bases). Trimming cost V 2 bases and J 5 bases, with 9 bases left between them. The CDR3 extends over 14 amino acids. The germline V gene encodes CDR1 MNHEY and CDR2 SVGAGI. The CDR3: CASSYEGRTGELFF. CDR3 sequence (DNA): TGTGCCAGCAGTTACGAGGGTCGTACCGGGGAGCTGTTTTTT.

The CDR3 nucleotides read TGTGCCACCAGCAGGGGACAGCTCTCCTACGAGCAGTACTTC. Translation gives CATSRGQLSYEQYF. This chain connects TRBV15 to TRBJ2-7; 7 nucleotides match TRBD1. The CDR3 runs 14 residues. V was clipped by 3 bases and J by 0 bases; unmatched bases: 2. CDR1 LNHNV and CDR2 YYDKDF come from the germline V gene (reference sequence).

For the CDR3, the DNA is TGCGCCAGCAGCCAAGTTGGGACAGGGGTTTTTACTGAAGCTTTCTTT. Encoded protein: CASSQVGTGVFTEAFF. The chain is built from TRBV4-3 and TRBJ1-1, with 10 bases that match TRBD1. CDR1 and CDR2 from the germline V gene are LGHNA and YSLEER. V lost 1 base, J lost 5 bases, and 7 bases stayed unmatched. The CDR3 contains 16 residues.

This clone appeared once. CDR3 amino acids: CATSRENRIGALLTF. The CDR3 region has the DNA TGTGCCACCAGCAGAGAGAACAGGATCGGCGCTCTCCTGACTTTC. The gene calls are TRBV15 and TRBJ2-6; D is perhaps TRBD1 (5 bases). The V and J ends lost 0 bases and 14 bases respectively, with 17 bases between them. The CDR3 spans 15 residues. Germline V gene sequence: CDR1 LNHNV, CDR2 YYDKDF (reference sequence).

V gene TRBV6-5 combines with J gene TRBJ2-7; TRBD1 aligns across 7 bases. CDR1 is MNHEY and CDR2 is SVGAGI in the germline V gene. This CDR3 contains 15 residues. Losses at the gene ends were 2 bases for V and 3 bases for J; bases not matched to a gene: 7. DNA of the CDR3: TGTGCCAGCAGTTACGACAGACAGGGAAGCTACGAGCAGTACTTC. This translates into CASSYDRQGSYEQYF.

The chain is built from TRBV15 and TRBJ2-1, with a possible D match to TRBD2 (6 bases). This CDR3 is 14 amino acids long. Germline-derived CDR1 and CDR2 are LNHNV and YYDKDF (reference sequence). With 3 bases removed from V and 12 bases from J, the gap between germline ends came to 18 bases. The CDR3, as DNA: TGTGCCACCAGCAGTGCCCAGACTAGTCTTTCGCAGTTCTTC. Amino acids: CATSSAQTSLSQFF.

DNA for the CDR3: TGTGCCAGCAGTCGGGTGACAGGGGATGGCTACACCTTC. Protein product: CASSRVTGDGYTF. The rearrangement links TRBV25-1 to TRBJ1-2; 8 bases match TRBD1. CDR3 length: 13 amino acids. The germline V gene encodes CDR1 MGHDK and CDR2 SYGVNS. The J segment lost 6 bases and the V segment lost 5 bases, leaving 5 bases of the junction unmatched.

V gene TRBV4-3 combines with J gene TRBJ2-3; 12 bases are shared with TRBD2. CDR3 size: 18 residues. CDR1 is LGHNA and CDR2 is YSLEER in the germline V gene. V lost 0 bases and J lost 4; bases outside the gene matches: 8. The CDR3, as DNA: TGCGCCAGCAGCCAAGATTATGCTAGCGGGAGGGCATCAGATACGCAGTATTTT. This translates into CASSQDYASGRASDTQYF.

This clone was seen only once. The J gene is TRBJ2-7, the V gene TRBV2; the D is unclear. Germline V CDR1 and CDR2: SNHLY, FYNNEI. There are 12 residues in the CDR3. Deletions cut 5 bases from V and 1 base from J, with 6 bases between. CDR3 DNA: TGTGCCAGCAGTAGAGGATCCTACGAGCAGTACTTC. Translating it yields CASSRGSYEQYF. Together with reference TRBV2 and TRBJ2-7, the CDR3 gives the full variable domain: EPEVTQTPSHQVTQMGQEVILRCVPISNHLYFYWYRQILGQKVEFLVSFYNNEISEKSEIFDDQFSVERPDGSNFTLKIRSTKLEDSAMYFCASSRGSYEQYFGPGTRLTVT.